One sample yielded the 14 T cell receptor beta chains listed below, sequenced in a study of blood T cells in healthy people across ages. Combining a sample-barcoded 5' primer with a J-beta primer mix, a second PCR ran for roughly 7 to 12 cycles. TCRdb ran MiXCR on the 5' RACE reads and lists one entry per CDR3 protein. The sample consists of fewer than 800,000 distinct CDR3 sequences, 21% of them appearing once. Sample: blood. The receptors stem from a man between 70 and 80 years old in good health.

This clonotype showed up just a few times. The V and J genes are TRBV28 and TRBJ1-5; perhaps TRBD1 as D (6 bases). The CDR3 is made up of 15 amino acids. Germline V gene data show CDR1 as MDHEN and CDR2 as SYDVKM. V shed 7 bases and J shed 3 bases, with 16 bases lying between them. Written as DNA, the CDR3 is TGTGCCAGCATGGTCAGGGGCGCGAACAATCAGCCCCAGCATTTT. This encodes CASMVRGANNQPQHF.

The CDR3 nucleotides read TGCAGCGTTGTGAAGGGTGGTGGTGAAGCTTTCTTT. This encodes CSVVKGGGEAFF. The V call is TRBV29-1, the J call TRBJ1-1; D is ambiguous. With 4 bases removed from V and 7 bases from J, the gap between germline ends came to 13 bases. CDR1 is SQVTM and CDR2 is ANQGSEA in the germline V gene. This CDR3 is built from 12 residues.

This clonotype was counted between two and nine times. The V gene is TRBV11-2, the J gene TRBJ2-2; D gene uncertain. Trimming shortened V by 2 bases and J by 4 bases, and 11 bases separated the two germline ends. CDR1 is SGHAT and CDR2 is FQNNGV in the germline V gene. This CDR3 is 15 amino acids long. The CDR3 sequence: CASSLSSSVTGELFF. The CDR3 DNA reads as TGTGCCAGCAGCTTATCCAGTTCGGTCACCGGGGAGCTGTTTTTT. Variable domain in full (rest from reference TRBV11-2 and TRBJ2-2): EAGVAQSPRYKIIEKRQSVAFWCNPISGHATLYWYQQILGQGPKLLIQFQNNGVVDDSQLPKDRFSAERLKGVDSTLKIQPAKLEDSAVYLCASSLSSSVTGELFFGEGSRLTVL.

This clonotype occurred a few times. The CDR3 reads CASSPTGVGYEQYF. The CDR3 nucleotides read TGTGCCAGCAGCCCGACAGGGGTTGGCTACGAGCAGTACTTC. V usage is TRBV27 and J usage is TRBJ2-5, with TRBD1 matching over 8 bases. The last part of the DNA fits TRBJ2-7 better; the J call may be wrong. Germline V CDR1 and CDR2: MNHEY, SMNVEV (reference sequence). The CDR3 loop spans 14 amino acids.

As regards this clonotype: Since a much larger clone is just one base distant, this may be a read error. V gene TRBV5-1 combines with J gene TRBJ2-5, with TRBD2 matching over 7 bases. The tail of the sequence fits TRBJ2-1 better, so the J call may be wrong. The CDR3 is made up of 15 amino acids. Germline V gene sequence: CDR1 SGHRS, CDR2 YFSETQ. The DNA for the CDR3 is TGCGCCAGCACAGCGGGGCACAGCTCCTACAATGAGCAGTTCTTC. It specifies CASTAGHSSYNEQFF.

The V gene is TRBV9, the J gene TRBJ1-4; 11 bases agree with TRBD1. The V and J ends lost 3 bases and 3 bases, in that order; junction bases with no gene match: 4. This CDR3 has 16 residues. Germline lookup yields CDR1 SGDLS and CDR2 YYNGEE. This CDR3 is CASSGGQGESNEKLFF. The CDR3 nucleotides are TGTGCCAGCAGCGGGGGACAGGGGGAGTCTAATGAAAAACTGTTTTTT.

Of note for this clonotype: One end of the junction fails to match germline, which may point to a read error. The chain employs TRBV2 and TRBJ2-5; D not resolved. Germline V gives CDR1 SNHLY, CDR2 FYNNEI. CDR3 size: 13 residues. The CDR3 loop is CANSVRLQETQYF. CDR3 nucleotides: TGTGCCAACAGTGTTCGGCTCCAAGAGACCCAGTACTTC.

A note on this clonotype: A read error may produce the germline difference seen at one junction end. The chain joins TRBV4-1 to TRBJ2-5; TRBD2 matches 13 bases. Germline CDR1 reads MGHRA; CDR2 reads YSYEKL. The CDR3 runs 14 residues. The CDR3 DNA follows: TGCGCCAGCAGCCAAGCACTAGCGGGAGGGCCCCGAAACTTC. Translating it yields CASSQALAGGPRNF.

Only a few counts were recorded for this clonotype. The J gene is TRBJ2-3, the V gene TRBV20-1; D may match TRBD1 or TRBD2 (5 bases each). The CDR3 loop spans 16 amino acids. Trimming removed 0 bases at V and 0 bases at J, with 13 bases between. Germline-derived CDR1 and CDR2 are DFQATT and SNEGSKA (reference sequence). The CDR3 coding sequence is TGCAGTGCTAGAGAAGGGGCGGGCTCTAGCACAGATACGCAGTATTTT. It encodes CSAREGAGSSTDTQYF.

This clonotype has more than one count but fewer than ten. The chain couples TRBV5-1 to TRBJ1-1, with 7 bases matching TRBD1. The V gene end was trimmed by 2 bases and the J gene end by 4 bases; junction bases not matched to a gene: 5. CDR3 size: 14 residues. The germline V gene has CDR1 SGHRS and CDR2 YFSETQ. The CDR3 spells CASSFKGQLTEAFF. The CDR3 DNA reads TGCGCCAGCAGCTTTAAGGGACAGCTCACTGAAGCTTTCTTT.

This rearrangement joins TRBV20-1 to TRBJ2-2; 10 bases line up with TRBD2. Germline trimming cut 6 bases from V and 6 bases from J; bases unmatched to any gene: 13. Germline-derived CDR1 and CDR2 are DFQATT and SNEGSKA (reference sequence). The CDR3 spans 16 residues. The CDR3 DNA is TGCAGTGCAAAACGAGGACTAGCGGTGGCCCCCGGGGAGCTGTTTTTT. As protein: CSAKRGLAVAPGELFF.

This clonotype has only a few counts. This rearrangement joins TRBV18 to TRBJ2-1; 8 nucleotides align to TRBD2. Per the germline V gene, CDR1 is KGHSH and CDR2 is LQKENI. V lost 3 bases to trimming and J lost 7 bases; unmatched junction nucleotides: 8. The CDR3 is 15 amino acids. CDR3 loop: CASSPFSGTRNEQFF. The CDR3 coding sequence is TGTGCCAGCTCACCTTTCTCCGGGACTAGAAATGAGCAGTTCTTC.

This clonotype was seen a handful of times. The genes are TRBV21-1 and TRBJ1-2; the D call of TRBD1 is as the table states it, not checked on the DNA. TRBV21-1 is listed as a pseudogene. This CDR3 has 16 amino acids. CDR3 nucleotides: TGTGCCAGCAGCAGGCCCAAGGGGTCCTTCAACTATGGCTACACCTTC. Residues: CASSRPKGSFNYGYTF.

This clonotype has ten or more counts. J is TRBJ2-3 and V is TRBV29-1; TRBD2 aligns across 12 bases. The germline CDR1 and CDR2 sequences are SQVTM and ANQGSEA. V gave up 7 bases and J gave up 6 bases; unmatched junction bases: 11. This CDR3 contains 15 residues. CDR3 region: CSATGLAGGSDTQYF. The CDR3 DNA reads TGCAGCGCCACAGGCCTAGCGGGAGGGTCGGATACGCAGTATTTT.